Presented here are 21 T cell receptor beta chains from one specimen sequenced in a study of T cell changes during pregnancy in multiple sclerosis. Here immunoSEQ multiplex PCR was the method, and the copy in TCRdb shows in-frame clones only, minus some. The sample has fewer than 90,000 clones, nearly 95% seen once. This specimen was peripheral blood, taken after pregnancy. These TCRs come from a female donor in good health, enrolled as a control in a pregnancy study.

CDR3 nucleotides: TGTGCCAGTATGACTTACAATGAGCAGTTCTTC. Protein: CASMTYNEQFF. V is TRBV19 and J is TRBJ2-1; D not certain. Germline V CDR1 and CDR2: LNHDA, SQIVND (reference sequence). The CDR3 runs to 11 residues. V lost 7 bases, J lost 4 bases, and 5 bases lay in between.

In DNA, the CDR3 is TGTGCCAGCAGAGACCCGGCGGTCATGAACACTGAAGCTTTCTTT. Translated, it gives CASRDPAVMNTEAFF. V gene TRBV2 combines with J gene TRBJ1-1; D gene unclear. This CDR3 spans 15 amino acids. The germline V and J ends were trimmed by 6 bases and 0 bases, with 14 bases remaining between them. Germline lookup yields CDR1 SNHLY and CDR2 FYNNEI.

The CDR3 is CSVWTGGEETQYF. DNA of the CDR3: TGCAGCGTATGGACAGGGGGCGAGGAGACCCAGTACTTC. The rearrangement links TRBV29-1 to TRBJ2-5; 11 nucleotides align to TRBD1. The germline CDR1 and CDR2 sequences are SQVTM and ANQGSEA. The V and J ends lost 6 bases and 5 bases, in that order; junction bases with no gene match: 5. CDR3 length equals 13 residues.

This chain uses TRBV28 with TRBJ2-7; 9 bases agree with TRBD2. Per germline, CDR1 MDHEN and CDR2 SYDVKM. The CDR3 length is 15 residues. The ends lost 3 bases at V and 1 base at J; junction bases unmatched: 4. The CDR3: CASSFLREGSYEQYF. As DNA, the CDR3 is TGTGCCAGCAGTTTTTTGCGGGAGGGTTCCTACGAGCAGTACTTC.

This chain uses TRBV10-3 with TRBJ2-5; possible D gene TRBD2, 6 bases. Germline V gives CDR1 ENHRY, CDR2 SYGVKD. The CDR3 loop spans 13 amino acids. Trimming cost V 4 bases and J 3 bases, with 9 bases left between them. The CDR3 DNA reads as TGTGCCATCAGTGCCGCGGGGAAAGAGACCCAGTACTTC. Protein sequence: CAISAAGKETQYF.

The rearrangement links TRBV7-9 to TRBJ2-3, with TRBD1 as a possible D gene (6 bases). The CDR3 sequence is 15 residues long. V lost 5 bases and J lost 5, with 17 bases in between. Looked up from germline, CDR1 is SEHNR and CDR2 is FQNEAQ (reference sequence). The CDR3 nucleotides read TGTGCCAGCAGCCCACAGGGCCGGTCAGAAGATACGCAGTATTTT. This sequence encodes CASSPQGRSEDTQYF.

In nucleotides, the CDR3 is TGTGCCAGCAGAGAGACTAGCGGGAGTACAGATACGCAGTATTTT. Its protein is CASRETSGSTDTQYF. The rearrangement links TRBV6-4 to TRBJ2-3; TRBD2 agrees at 12 bases. The V gene's germline CDR1 is MRHNA and CDR2 SNTAGT. The CDR3 runs to 15 residues. Trimming at V came to 6 bases and at J to 3 bases, leaving 4 bases not matched to a gene.

The chain is built from TRBV4-1 and TRBJ2-1; 9 nucleotides align to TRBD2. Germline CDR1 reads MGHRA; CDR2 reads YSYEKL. There are 17 residues in the CDR3. V lost 0 bases and J lost 3; bases outside the gene matches: 6. This CDR3 reads CASSQDSGLAYYNEQFF. The CDR3 DNA reads TGCGCCAGCAGCCAAGATTCAGGACTAGCGTACTACAATGAGCAGTTCTTC.

The J gene is TRBJ2-1, the V gene TRBV27; 12 nucleotides align to TRBD2. After removal of 3 bases from V and 5 bases from J, the junction contained 11 bases not matched to a gene. This CDR3 contains 18 residues. Germline V gene lookup returns CDR1 MNHEY and CDR2 SMNVEV (reference sequence). In DNA, the CDR3 is TGTGCCAGCAGTTTCGTGCTAGCGGGAGGGCGGGTCAACAATGAGCAGTTCTTC. Its translation: CASSFVLAGGRVNNEQFF.

V and J are TRBV28 and TRBJ2-1, with 8 bases identical to TRBD2. CDR1 MDHEN and CDR2 SYDVKM come from the germline V gene. The CDR3 totals 16 residues. The ends lost 4 bases at V and 5 bases at J; junction bases unmatched: 10. This chain's CDR3 is CASSSAGTSGNNEQFF. DNA of the CDR3: TGTGCCAGCAGTTCCGCCGGGACTAGTGGAAACAATGAGCAGTTCTTC. Filled out from reference TRBV28 and TRBJ2-1, the complete variable domain reads DVKVTQSSRYLVKRTGEKVFLECVQDMDHENMFWYRQDPGLGLRLIYFSYDVKMKEKGDIPEGYSVSREKKERFSLILESASTNQTSMYLCASSSAGTSGNNEQFFGPGTRLTVL.

V gene TRBV19 combines with J gene TRBJ2-5; 9 nucleotides match TRBD1. There are 15 residues in the CDR3. Germline V gives CDR1 LNHDA, CDR2 SQIVND (reference sequence). J was trimmed by 3 bases and V by 4 bases; bases with no gene match: 6. The CDR3 protein is CASSKAWTGEETQYF. The CDR3 coding sequence is TGTGCCAGTAGTAAGGCCTGGACAGGGGAAGAGACCCAGTACTTC.

The chain carries TRBV5-1 and TRBJ2-2; the match to TRBD2 covers 13 bases. The length of the CDR3 is 19 residues. Per the germline V gene, CDR1 is SGHRS and CDR2 is YFSETQ. V lost 1 base, J lost 6 bases, and 12 bases stayed unmatched. This chain's CDR3 is CASSLSLLAGGPGAGELFF. CDR3 nucleotides: TGCGCCAGCAGCTTGTCCTTACTAGCGGGAGGGCCGGGGGCCGGGGAGCTGTTTTTT.

The chain has TRBV7-6 and TRBJ2-7; 7 nucleotides agree with TRBD1. Trimming cost V 1 base and J 2 bases; bases outside gene matches: 5. Germline CDR1 is SGHVS and CDR2 is FNYEAQ. The CDR3 runs 15 residues. For the CDR3, the DNA is TGTGCCAGCAGCTTAGGGACAGGCTCCCCCTACGAGCAGTACTTC. Translating it yields CASSLGTGSPYEQYF.

The chain employs TRBV6-1 and TRBJ1-2; 7 nucleotides line up with TRBD1. Germline V gene lookup returns CDR1 MNHNS and CDR2 SASEGT. The CDR3 runs 14 residues. V gave up 5 bases and J gave up 6 bases; unmatched junction bases: 9. The CDR3 spells CASSPPGQTHGYTF. CDR3 DNA: TGTGCCAGCAGTCCGCCGGGACAGACGCATGGCTACACCTTC.

The chain couples TRBV27 to TRBJ2-7; 9 bases match TRBD2. V was pared by 2 bases and J by 3 bases, with 2 bases of the junction left unmatched. This CDR3 spans 14 amino acids. Looked up from germline, CDR1 is MNHEY and CDR2 is SMNVEV (reference sequence). The DNA of the CDR3 is TGTGCCAGCAGTTTAGCGGGAGGGTACTACGAGCAGTACTTC. Translated, it gives CASSLAGGYYEQYF.

The chain is built from TRBV15 and TRBJ1-3; no reliable D call. CDR3 length equals 15 residues. Between the trimmed V and J ends, which lost 4 bases and 0 bases, there was a span of 10 bases. The germline V gene encodes CDR1 LNHNV and CDR2 YYDKDF (reference sequence). For the CDR3, the DNA is TGTGCCACCAGCACGTCTCCCGGCTCTGGAAACACCATATATTTT. Its translation is CATSTSPGSGNTIYF.

The chain recombines TRBV4-2 with TRBJ2-1, with TRBD2 matching 10 bases. The CDR3 spans 18 residues. Per germline, CDR1 LGHNA and CDR2 YNFKEQ. After removal of 4 bases from V and 4 bases from J, the junction contained 13 bases not matched to a gene. CDR3 residues: CASSRSQGETSGYNEQFF. The CDR3 nucleotides are TGTGCCAGCAGCCGAAGTCAGGGGGAGACTAGCGGGTACAATGAGCAGTTCTTC.

J is TRBJ1-2 and V is TRBV2, with no clear D. The germline V and J ends were trimmed by 7 bases and 8 bases, with 14 bases remaining between them. From germline, CDR1 is SNHLY and CDR2 FYNNEI. The CDR3 is 12 amino acids. The chain's CDR3 is CASTQTGWGYTF. The CDR3 bases are TGTGCCAGCACACAGACGGGGTGGGGCTACACCTTC.

The chain recombines TRBV4-1 with TRBJ2-3; D gene unclear. This CDR3 spans 13 amino acids. CDR1 is MGHRA, CDR2 YSYEKL, per germline. Trimming took 0 bases from V and 9 from J, leaving 10 bases between them. The CDR3 DNA follows: TGCGCCAGCAGCCAAGAACGGGTGGTAACGCAGTATTTT. Protein: CASSQERVVTQYF.

The chain employs TRBV5-4 and TRBJ1-2; D perhaps matches TRBD1 (6 bases). V lost 0 bases and J lost 4, with 10 bases in between. There are 14 residues in the CDR3. Germline assignment: CDR1 SGHNT and CDR2 YYREEE (reference sequence). CDR3 sequence reads: CASSLGQEFYGYTF. In nucleotides, the CDR3 is TGTGCCAGCAGCTTGGGACAGGAGTTCTATGGCTACACCTTC.

V is TRBV19 and J is TRBJ2-3, with TRBD1 identical over 8 bases. The CDR3 contains 15 residues. Germline lookup yields CDR1 LNHDA and CDR2 SQIVND (reference sequence). J lost 4 bases, V lost 7 bases, and 10 bases had no gene match. The DNA for the CDR3 is TGTGCCAGTACACAGGGGGTAGGGAAACCAGATACGCAGTATTTT. Encoded protein: CASTQGVGKPDTQYF.